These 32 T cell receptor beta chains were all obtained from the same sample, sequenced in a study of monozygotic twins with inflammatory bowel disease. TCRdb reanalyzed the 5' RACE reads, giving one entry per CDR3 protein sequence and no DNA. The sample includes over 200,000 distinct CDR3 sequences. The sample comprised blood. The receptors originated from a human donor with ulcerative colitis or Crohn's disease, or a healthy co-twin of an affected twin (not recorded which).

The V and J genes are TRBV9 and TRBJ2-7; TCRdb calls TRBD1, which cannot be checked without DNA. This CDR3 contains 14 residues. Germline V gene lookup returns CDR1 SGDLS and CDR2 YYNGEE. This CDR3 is CASSVAPTVREQYF.

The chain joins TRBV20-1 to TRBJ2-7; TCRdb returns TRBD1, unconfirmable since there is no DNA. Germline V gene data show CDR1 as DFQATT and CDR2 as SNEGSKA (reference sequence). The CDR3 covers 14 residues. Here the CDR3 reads CSVLGQGVTYEQYF.

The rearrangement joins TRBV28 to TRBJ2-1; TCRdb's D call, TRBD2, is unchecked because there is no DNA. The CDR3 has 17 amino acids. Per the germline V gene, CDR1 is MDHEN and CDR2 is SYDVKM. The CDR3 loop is CASSLGGGARSYNEQFF.

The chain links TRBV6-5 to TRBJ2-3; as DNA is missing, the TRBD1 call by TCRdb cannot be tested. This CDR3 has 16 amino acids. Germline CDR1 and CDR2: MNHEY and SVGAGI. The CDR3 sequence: CASSYSSVQEGATQYF.

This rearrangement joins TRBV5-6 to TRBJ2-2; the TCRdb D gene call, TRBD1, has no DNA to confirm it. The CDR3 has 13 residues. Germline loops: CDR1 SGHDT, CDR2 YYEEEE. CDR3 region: CASSTGRSGELFF.

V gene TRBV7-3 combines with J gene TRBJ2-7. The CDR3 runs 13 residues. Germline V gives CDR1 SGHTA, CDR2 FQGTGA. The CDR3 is CASSEGIGYEQYF. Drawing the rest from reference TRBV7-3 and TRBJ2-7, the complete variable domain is GAGVSQTPSNKVTEKGKYVELRCDPISGHTALYWYRQSLGQGPEFLIYFQGTGAADDSGLPNDRFFAVRPEGSVSTLKIQRTERGDSAVYLCASSEGIGYEQYFGPGTRLTVT.

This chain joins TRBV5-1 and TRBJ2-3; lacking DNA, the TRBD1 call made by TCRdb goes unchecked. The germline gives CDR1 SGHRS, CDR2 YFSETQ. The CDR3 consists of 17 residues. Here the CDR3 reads CASSAGGGKGDTDTQYF.

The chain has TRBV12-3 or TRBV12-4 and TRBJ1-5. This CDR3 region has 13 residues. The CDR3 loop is CASTWGELGPQHF.

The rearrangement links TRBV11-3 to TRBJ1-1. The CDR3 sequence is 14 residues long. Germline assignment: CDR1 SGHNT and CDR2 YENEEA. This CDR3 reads CASSLGRTNTEAFF.

The CDR3 sequence is CASSLPRTGLGNTIYF. The chain joins TRBV28 to TRBJ1-3; without DNA, the TCRdb call of TRBD1 cannot be checked. Germline CDR1 is MDHEN and CDR2 is SYDVKM. CDR3 size: 16 residues.

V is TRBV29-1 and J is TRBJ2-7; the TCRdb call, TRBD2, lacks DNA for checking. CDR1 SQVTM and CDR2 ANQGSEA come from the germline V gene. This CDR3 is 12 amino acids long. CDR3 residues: CSVEGGGYEQYF.

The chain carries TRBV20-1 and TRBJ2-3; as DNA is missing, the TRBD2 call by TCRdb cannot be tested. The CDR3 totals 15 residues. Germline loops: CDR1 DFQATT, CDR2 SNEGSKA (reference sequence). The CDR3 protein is CSAGGTSGRRDTQYF.

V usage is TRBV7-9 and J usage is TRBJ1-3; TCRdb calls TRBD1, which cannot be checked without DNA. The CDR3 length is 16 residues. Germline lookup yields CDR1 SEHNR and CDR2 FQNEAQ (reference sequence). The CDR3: CASSQQTGSSGNTIYF.

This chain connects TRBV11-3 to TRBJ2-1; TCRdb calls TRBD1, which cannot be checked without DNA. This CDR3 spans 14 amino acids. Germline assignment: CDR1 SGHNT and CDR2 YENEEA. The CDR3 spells CASSLDRVTNEQFF.

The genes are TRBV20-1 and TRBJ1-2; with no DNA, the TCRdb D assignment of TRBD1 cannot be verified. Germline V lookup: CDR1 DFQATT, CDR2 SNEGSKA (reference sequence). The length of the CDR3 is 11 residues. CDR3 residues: CSARGGRGYTF.

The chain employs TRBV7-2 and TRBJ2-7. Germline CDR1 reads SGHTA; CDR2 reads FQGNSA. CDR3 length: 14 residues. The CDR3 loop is CASSLVSREYEQYF.

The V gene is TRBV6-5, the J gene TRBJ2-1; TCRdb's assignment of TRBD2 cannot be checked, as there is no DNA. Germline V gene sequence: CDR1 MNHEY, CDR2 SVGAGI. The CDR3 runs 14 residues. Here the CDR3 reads CASSSLGLAVEQFF.

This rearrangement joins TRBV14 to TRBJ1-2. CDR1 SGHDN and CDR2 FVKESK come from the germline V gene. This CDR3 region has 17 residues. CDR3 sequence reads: CASSQDRESTRNYGYTF.

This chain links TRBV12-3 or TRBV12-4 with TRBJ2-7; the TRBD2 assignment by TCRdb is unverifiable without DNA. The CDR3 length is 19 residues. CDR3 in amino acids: CASSLYSPELYSGDYEQYF.

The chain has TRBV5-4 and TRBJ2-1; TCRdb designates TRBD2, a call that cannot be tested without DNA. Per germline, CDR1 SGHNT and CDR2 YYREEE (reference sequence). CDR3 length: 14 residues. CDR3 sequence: CASSAGGGTGEQFF.

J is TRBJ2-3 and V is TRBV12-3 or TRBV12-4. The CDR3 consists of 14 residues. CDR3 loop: CASSKGYPTDTQYF.

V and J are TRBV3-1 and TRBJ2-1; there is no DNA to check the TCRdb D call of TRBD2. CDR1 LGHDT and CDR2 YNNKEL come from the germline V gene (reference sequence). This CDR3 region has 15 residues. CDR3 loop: CASSPGLAAYNEQFF.

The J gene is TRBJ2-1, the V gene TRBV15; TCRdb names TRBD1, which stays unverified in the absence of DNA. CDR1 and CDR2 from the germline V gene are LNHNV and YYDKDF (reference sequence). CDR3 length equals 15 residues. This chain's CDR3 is CATSTRQGLDNEQFF.

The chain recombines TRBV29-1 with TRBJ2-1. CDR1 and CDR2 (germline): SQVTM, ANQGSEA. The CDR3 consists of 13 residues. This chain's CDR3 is CSVDELSYNEQFF.

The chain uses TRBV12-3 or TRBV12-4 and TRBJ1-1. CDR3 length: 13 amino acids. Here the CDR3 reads CASSLNPGTEAFF.

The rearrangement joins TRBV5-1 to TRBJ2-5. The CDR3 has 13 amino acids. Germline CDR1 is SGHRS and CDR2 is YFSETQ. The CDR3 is CASSLGKKETQYF.

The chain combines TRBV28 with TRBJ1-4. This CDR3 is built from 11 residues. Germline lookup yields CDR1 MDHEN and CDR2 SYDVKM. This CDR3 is CASTEGRIVFF. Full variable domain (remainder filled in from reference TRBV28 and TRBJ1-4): DVKVTQSSRYLVKRTGEKVFLECVQDMDHENMFWYRQDPGLGLRLIYFSYDVKMKEKGDIPEGYSVSREKKERFSLILESASTNQTSMYLCASTEGRIVFFGSGTQLSVL.

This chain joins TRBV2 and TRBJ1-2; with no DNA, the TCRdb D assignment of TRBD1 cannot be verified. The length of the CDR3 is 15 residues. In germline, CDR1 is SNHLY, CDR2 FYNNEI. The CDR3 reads CASSPRDRYNYGYTF.

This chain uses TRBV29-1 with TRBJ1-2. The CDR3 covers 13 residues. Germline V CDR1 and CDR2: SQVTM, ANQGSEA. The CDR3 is CSVVLIVTEGYTF.

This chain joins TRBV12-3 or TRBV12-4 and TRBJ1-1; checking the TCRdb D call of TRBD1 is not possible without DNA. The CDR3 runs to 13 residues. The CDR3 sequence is CASSQQGMTEAFF.

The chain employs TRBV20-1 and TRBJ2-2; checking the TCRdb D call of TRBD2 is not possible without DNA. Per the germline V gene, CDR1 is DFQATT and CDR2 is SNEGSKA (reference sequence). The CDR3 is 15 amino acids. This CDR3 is CSAGASGGPTGELFF.

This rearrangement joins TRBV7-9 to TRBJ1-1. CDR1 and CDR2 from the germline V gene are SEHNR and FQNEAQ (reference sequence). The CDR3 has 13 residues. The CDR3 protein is CASSLLPETEAFF.